These T cell receptor beta chains were read from a single sample in a study of radiotherapy plus CTLA-4 blockade in lung cancer. Assay: immunoSEQ multiplex PCR; the TCRdb copy retains only in-frame clones and omits some. The sample shows roughly 55,000 clones, around 68% of them seen only once. The sequenced sample was peripheral blood, obtained from a patient treated with radiotherapy plus ipilimumab. The receptors here all came from a human donor with non-small cell lung cancer whose response to radiotherapy plus ipilimumab could not be evaluated. Each CDR3 is given with its conserved first and last residue. A D gene is named only where the DNA matches it firmly. The size of a clone is reported for some rows only, either as once, few or many, or as a class for expanded clones.

TRBJ2-5,TRBD1,-,TRBV7-2,TGTGCCAGCAGCTTTGACAGGGGACGAGAGACCCAGTACTTC,CASSFDRGRETQYF
TRBJ2-5,-,-,TRBV7-6,TGTGCCAGCAGCCTCACAGGGCAGGGGGAGACCCAGTACTTC,CASSLTGQGETQYF
TRBJ1-1,TRBD1,once,TRBV10-2,TGCGCCAGCAGGCACAGGGGGCTTCCTGAAGCTTTCTTT,CASRHRGLPEAFF
TRBJ2-7,TRBD1,-,TRBV28,TGTGCCAGCAGTTCTACGGACAGGTACTACGAGCAGTACTTC,CASSSTDRYYEQYF
TRBJ2-1,TRBD2,once,TRBV30,TGTGCCTGGAGAGCCGGGACTAGCGGGAGGGAGTACAATGAGCAGTTCTTC,CAWRAGTSGREYNEQFF
TRBJ2-7,TRBD1,-,TRBV7-9,TGTGCCAGCAGCTCGTCCCGGGACAGGGCAACGGGGGCTTACGAGCAGTACTTC,CASSSSRDRATGAYEQYF
TRBJ2-2,TRBD1,few,TRBV27,TGTGCCAGCAGAAGGTTTTCAGGGGGAATCGGGGAGCTGTTTTTT,CASRRFSGGIGELFF
TRBJ1-1,-,-,TRBV10-3,TGTGCCATCAGTGAGTCCCCCAGGGACACTGAAGCTTTCTTT,CAISESPRDTEAFF
TRBJ1-2,-,-,TRBV11-1,TGTGCCAGCAGCTCCCGGACAGTTCCCTATGGCTACACCTTC,CASSSRTVPYGYTF
TRBJ2-1,-,-,TRBV30,TGTGCCTGGAGTTTTGGCCATACCTCCTACAATGAGCAGTTCTTC,CAWSFGHTSYNEQFF
TRBJ2-7,-,-,TRBV5-4,TGTGCCAGCAGCTCTCATTCGACAGAGAAGAGTTTCTACGAGCAGTACTTC,CASSSHSTEKSFYEQYF
TRBJ1-1,TRBD1,once,TRBV4-1,TGCGCCAGCAGCCGCCTCCCCGGGACAGCGAGGAACACTGAAGCTTTCTTT,CASSRLPGTARNTEAFF
TRBJ2-3,TRBD2,-,TRBV5-1,TGCGCCAGCAGCTCCGGTGAAGCGGGGGACACAGATACGCAGTATTTT,CASSSGEAGDTDTQYF
TRBJ1-5,-,-,TRBV4-2,TGTGCCAGCAGCCAAGATTTAGCGGGAAATCAGCCCCAGCATTTT,CASSQDLAGNQPQHF
TRBJ2-7,TRBD1,once,TRBV29-1,TGCAGCGTGGAAATCCTGACAGGGGCGGGCTACGAGCAGTACTTC,CSVEILTGAGYEQYF